This is a list of T cell receptor beta chains from one sample in a study of blood T cell repertoires in COVID-19. TCRdb keeps only in-frame clones here, not all; method: immunoSEQ multiplex PCR. Of about 230,000 clones listed, about nine tenths are singletons. The specimen sequenced was peripheral blood. These TCRs come from a man aged 45-65 years with COVID-19, enrolled during active disease. Each CDR3 is given with its conserved first and last residue. The D gene is left open where the match is weak. Some rows mark clone size as missing; the rest say once, few, many or name a class of expanded clone.

D gene	clone size	V gene	J gene	CDR3 DNA	CDR3 protein
.	.	TRBV4-3	TRBJ1-2	TGCGCCAGCAGCCAAGGGACAGACTATGGCTACACCTTC	CASSQGTDYGYTF
.	.	TRBV3-1/TRBV3-2	TRBJ1-3	TGTGCCAGCAGCCAAGAGGTTTCGCTGGGACAATCTTCTGGAAACACCATATATTTT	CASSQEVSLGQSSGNTIYF
TRBD2	.	TRBV18	TRBJ2-1	TGTGCCAGCTCACCAGAGAGCGGGAGAGGCGATGAGCAGTTCTTC	CASSPESGRGDEQFF
TRBD1	.	TRBV7-8	TRBJ1-6	TGTGCCAGCAGCGGAAAGGGACAGGGGGCGCGATCTAGGAATTCACCCCTCCACTTT	CASSGKGQGARSRNSPLHF
.	.	TRBV7-6	TRBJ1-1	TGTGCCAGCAGCTCACTAATGGACACTGAAGCTTTCTTT	CASSSLMDTEAFF
TRBD2	.	TRBV27	TRBJ2-3	TGTGCCAGCAGGCTAGCGGGAGGAGGTCCAGATACGCAGTATTTT	CASRLAGGGPDTQYF
TRBD1	.	TRBV27	TRBJ1-5	TGTGCCAGCAGTCCGGGACAGGGTTTAAGGCGGCATTTT	CASSPGQGLRRHF
.	.	TRBV30	TRBJ1-1	TGTGCCTGGAGGCTGACCGGGACACCGATGGAAGCTTTCTTT	CAWRLTGTPMEAFF
.	.	TRBV20-1	TRBJ2-5	TGCAGTGCTAGTATTCAGGGCAGCTTCCAAGAGACCCAGTACTTC	CSASIQGSFQETQYF
.	.	TRBV6-5	TRBJ2-2	TGTGCCAGCATAACCGTCCAGGGGTTCGGGGAGCTGTTTTTT	CASITVQGFGELFF
TRBD1	.	TRBV6-6	TRBJ2-7	TGTGCCAGCACCCAGAGGGGACAGGGGTTTTACGAGCAGTACTTC	CASTQRGQGFYEQYF
.	.	TRBV5-4	TRBJ2-2	TGTGCCAGCACCTGGGGGGTAGAGGCCACCGGGGAGCTGTTTTTT	CASTWGVEATGELFF
TRBD2	.	TRBV10-1	TRBJ2-2	TGCGCCAGCGGCACTAGCGCCAACACCGGGGAGCTGTTTTTT	CASGTSANTGELFF
.	.	TRBV14	TRBJ1-2	TGTGCCAGCAGCCAAGGGAGGGGCCTCCCCCGCACCTTC	CASSQGRGLPRTF
TRBD1	once	TRBV9	TRBJ1-2	TGTGCCAGCAGCCCGGGACAGGGGGTGATAGGCTATAGTTTTGGCTACACCTTC	CASSPGQGVIGYSFGYTF
TRBD1	few	TRBV11-2	TRBJ1-3	TGTGCCAGCAGCTCCAACAGGGGGCTGAATGGAAACACCATATATTTT	CASSSNRGLNGNTIYF
TRBD1	.	TRBV28	TRBJ1-2	TGTGCCAGCAGTTCCGGGACAGGGGGCGGGTATGGCTACACCTTC	CASSSGTGGGYGYTF
.	.	TRBV19	TRBJ2-7	TGTGCCAGTAGTATCCGGGACAAGTCCTACGAGCAGTACTTC	CASSIRDKSYEQYF